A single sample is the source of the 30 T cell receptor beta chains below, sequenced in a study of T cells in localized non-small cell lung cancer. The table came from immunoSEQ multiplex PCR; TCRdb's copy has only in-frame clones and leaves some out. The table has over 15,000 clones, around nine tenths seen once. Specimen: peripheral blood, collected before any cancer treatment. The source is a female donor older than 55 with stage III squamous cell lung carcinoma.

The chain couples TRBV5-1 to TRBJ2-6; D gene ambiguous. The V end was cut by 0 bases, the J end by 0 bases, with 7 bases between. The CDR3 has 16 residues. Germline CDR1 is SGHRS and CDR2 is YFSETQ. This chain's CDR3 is CASSLAVSSGANVLTF. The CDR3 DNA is TGCGCCAGCAGCTTGGCCGTCAGCTCTGGGGCCAACGTCCTGACTTTC.

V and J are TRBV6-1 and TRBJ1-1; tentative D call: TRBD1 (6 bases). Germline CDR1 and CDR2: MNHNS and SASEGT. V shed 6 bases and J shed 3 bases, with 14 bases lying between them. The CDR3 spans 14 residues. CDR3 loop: CASREGGSHTEAFF. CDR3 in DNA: TGTGCCAGCAGGGAGGGGGGCTCGCACACTGAAGCTTTCTTT.

The DNA for the CDR3 is TGTGCCAGCAGTCCACACGGACGTATGCTGAAAGGTTTCTTT. This codes for CASSPHGRMLKGFF. The chain is built from TRBV27 and TRBJ1-1; D is unclear. The V and J ends lost 5 bases and 13 bases respectively, with 23 bases between them. The germline V gene encodes CDR1 MNHEY and CDR2 SMNVEV (reference sequence). The CDR3 runs 14 residues.

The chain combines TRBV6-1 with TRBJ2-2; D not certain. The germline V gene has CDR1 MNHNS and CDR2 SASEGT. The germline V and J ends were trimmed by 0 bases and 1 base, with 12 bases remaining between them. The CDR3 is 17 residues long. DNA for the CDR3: TGTGCCAGCAGTGAAGCAGCAGGCGGATTGAACACCGGGGAGCTGTTTTTT. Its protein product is CASSEAAGGLNTGELFF.

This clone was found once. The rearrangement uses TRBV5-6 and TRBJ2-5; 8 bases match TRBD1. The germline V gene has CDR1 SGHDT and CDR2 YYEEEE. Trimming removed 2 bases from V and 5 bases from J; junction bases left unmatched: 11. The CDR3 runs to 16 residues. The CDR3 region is CASSLGGQGLQETQYF. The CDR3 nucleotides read TGTGCCAGCAGCTTAGGAGGACAGGGCTTACAGGAGACCCAGTACTTC.

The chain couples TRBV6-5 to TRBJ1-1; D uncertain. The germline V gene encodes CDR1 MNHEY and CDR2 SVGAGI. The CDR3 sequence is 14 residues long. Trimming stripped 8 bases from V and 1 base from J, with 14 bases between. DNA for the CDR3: TGTGCCAGCCGACTAAGGAAGGGGAACACTGAAGCTTTCTTT. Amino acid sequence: CASRLRKGNTEAFF.

This CDR3 reads CASSVQRGGYETQYF. The CDR3 DNA reads as TGTGCCAGCAGTGTACAGCGGGGGGGCTATGAGACCCAGTACTTC. This chain joins TRBV2 and TRBJ2-5, with 10 bases fitting TRBD2. Germline V CDR1 and CDR2: SNHLY, FYNNEI. The junction had 7 bases not matched to a gene; V was cut back by 4 bases and J by 5 bases. This CDR3 comprises 15 residues.

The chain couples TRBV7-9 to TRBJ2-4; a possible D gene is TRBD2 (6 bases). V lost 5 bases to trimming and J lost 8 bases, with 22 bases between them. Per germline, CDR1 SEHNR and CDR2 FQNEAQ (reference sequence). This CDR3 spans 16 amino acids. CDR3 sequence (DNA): TGTGCCAGCAGCCCATCTAAGGACTATTACGGGGACATTCAGTACTTC. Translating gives CASSPSKDYYGDIQYF.

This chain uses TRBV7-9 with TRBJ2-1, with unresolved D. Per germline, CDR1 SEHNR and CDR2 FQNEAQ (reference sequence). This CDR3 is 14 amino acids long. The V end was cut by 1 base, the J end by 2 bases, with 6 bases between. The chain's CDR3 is CASSLVTPYNEQFF. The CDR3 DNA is TGTGCCAGCAGCTTAGTGACGCCCTACAATGAGCAGTTCTTC.

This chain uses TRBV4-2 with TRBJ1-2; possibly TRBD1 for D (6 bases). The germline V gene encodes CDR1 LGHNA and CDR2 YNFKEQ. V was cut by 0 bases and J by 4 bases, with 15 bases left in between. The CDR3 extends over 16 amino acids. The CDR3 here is CASSQDEGVEGYGYTF. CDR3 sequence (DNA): TGTGCCAGCAGCCAAGACGAGGGGGTCGAGGGCTATGGCTACACCTTC.

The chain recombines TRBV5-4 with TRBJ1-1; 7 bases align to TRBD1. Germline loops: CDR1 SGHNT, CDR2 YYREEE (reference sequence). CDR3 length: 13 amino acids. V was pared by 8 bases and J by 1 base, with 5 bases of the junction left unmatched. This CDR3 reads CASNGDRNTEAFF. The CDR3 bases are TGTGCCAGTAATGGGGACAGGAACACTGAAGCTTTCTTT.

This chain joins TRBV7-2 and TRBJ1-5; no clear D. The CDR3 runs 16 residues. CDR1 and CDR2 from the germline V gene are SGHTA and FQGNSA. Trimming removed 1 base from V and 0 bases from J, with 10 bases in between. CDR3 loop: CASSLDGLYSNQPQHF. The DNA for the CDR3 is TGTGCCAGCAGCTTAGATGGACTTTATAGCAATCAGCCCCAGCATTTT.

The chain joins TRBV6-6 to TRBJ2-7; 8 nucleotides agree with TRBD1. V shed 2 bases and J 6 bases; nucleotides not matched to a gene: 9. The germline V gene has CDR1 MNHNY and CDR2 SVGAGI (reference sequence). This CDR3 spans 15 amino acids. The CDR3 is CASSYASDRDREQYF. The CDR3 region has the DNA TGTGCCAGCAGTTACGCGTCGGACAGGGACCGCGAGCAGTACTTC.

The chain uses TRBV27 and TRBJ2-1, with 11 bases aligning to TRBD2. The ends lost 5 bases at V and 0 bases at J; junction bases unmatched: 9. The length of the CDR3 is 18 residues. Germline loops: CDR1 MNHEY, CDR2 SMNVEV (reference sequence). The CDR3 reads CASSSPGLAGSSYNEQFF. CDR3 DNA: TGTGCCAGCAGTAGTCCCGGACTAGCGGGTAGCTCCTACAATGAGCAGTTCTTC.

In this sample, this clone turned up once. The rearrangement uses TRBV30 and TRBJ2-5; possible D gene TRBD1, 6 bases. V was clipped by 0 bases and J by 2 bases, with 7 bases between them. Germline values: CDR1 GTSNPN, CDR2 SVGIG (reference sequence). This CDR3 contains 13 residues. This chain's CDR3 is CAWSVQGQETQYF. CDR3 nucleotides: TGTGCCTGGAGTGTACAGGGTCAAGAGACCCAGTACTTC.

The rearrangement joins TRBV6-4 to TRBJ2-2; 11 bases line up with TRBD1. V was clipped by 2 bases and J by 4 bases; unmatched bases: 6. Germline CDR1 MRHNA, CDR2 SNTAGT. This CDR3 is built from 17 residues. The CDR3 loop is CASSDLPGTGGTGELFF. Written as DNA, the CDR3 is TGTGCCAGCAGTGACCTTCCTGGGACAGGGGGCACCGGGGAGCTGTTTTTT.

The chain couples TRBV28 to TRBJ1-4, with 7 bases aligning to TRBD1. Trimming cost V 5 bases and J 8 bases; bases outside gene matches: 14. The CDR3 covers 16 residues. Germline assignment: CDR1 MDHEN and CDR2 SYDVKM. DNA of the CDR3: TGTGCCAGCAGTCCCCCGGGAACAGGGGTAGGAGAAAAACTGTTTTTT. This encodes CASSPPGTGVGEKLFF.

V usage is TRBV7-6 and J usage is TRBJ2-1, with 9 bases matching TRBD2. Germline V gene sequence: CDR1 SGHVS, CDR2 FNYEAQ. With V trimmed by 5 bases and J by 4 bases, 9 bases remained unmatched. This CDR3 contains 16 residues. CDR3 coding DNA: TGTGCCAGCAGCCCCCTTAGCGGGAGCCCTTACAATGAGCAGTTCTTC. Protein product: CASSPLSGSPYNEQFF.

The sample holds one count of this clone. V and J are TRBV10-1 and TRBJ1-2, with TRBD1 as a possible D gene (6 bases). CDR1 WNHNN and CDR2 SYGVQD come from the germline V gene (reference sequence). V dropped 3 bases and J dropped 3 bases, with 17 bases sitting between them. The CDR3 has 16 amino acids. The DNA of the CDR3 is TGCGCCAGCAGTGATGGGGACAATTTTATCCACTATGGCTACACCTTC. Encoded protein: CASSDGDNFIHYGYTF.

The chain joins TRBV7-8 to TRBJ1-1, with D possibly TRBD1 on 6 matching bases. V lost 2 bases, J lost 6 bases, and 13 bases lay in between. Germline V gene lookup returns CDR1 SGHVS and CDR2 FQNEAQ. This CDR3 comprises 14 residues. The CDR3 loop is CASSLIGAGAEAFF. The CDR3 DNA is TGTGCCAGCAGCTTAATAGGGGCAGGGGCTGAAGCTTTCTTT.

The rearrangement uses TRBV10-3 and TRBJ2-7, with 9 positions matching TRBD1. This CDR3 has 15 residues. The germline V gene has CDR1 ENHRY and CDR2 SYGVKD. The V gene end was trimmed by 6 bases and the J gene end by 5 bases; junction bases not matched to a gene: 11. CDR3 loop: CAIRDRGPLRDEQYF. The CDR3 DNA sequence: TGTGCCATCAGGGACAGGGGTCCCCTGAGGGACGAGCAGTACTTC.

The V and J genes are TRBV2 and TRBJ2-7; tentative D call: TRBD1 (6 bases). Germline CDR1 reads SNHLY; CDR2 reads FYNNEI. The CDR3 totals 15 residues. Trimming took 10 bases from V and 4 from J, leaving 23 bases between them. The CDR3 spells CATQPQTGPGYEQYF. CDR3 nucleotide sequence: TGTGCCACCCAGCCGCAGACAGGACCTGGGTACGAGCAGTACTTC.

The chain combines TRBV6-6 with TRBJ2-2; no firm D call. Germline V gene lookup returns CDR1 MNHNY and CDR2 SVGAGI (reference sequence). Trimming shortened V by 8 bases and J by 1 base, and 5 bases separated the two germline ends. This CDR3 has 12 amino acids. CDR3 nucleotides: TGTGCCAGCGCAGGGAACACCGGGGAGCTGTTTTTT. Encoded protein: CASAGNTGELFF.

The CDR3 DNA sequence: TGTGCCTGGAATAGTCAGGGAAGGAACACTGAAGCTTTCTTT. This sequence encodes CAWNSQGRNTEAFF. The chain recombines TRBV30 with TRBJ1-1; maybe TRBD1 (5 bases). The CDR3 length is 14 residues. Germline CDR1 is GTSNPN and CDR2 is SVGIG (reference sequence). Trimming cost V 4 bases and J 1 base, with 13 bases left between them.

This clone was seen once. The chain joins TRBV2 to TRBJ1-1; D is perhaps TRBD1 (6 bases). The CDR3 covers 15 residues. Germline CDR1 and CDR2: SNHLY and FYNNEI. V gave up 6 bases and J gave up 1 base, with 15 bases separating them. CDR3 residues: CASRLTGSGNTEAFF. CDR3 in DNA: TGTGCCAGCAGACTAACAGGGTCGGGGAACACTGAAGCTTTCTTT. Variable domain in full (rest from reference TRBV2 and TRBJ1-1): EPEVTQTPSHQVTQMGQEVILRCVPISNHLYFYWYRQILGQKVEFLVSFYNNEISEKSEIFDDQFSVERPDGSNFTLKIRSTKLEDSAMYFCASRLTGSGNTEAFFGQGTRLTVV.

Written as DNA, the CDR3 is TGTGCCAGCAGCTACAGAGGCGGAAAGACCCAGTACTTC. It yields the protein CASSYRGGKTQYF. This chain links TRBV5-4 with TRBJ2-5; D unresolved. This CDR3 spans 13 amino acids. Trimming pared 3 bases from V and 6 bases from J, leaving 12 bases between. Looked up from germline, CDR1 is SGHNT and CDR2 is YYREEE (reference sequence).

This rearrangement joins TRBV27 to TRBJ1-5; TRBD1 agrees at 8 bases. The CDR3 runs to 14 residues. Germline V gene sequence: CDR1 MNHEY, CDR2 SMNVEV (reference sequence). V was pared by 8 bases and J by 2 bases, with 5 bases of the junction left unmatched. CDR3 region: CASGQTGGNQPQHF. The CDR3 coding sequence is TGTGCCAGCGGTCAGACAGGGGGCAATCAGCCCCAGCATTTT.

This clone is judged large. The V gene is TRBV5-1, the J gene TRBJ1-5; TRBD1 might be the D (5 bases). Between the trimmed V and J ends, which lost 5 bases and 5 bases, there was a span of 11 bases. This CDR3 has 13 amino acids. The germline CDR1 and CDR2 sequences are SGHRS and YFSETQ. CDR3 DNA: TGCGCCAGCAGTAAGACAGTAGATCAGCCCCAGCATTTT. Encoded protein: CASSKTVDQPQHF.

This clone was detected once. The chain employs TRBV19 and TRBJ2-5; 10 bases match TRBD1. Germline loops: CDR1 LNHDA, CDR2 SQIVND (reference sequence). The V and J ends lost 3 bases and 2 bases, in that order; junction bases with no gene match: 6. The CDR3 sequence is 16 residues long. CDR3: CASSIGGTGDQETQYF. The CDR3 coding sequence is TGTGCCAGTAGTATTGGCGGGACAGGGGATCAAGAGACCCAGTACTTC.

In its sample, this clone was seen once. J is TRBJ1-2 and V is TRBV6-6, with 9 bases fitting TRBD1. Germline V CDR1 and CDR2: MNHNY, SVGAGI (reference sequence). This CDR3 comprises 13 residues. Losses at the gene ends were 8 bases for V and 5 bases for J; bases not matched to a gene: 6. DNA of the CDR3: TGTGCCAGCGAAGGGACAGGGAAGTATGGCTACACCTTC. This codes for CASEGTGKYGYTF.